Reported below is one T cell receptor beta chain. What it binds is not known. Controls were healthy donors chosen to match patients in age and sex. TEMRA cells were FACS-enriched, unlike CD8+ and CD4+ T cells, which were negatively isolated. The source of the sample is a study of CD8 T cells in Susac syndrome. The germline V and J ends were trimmed by 4 bases and 1 base, with 5 bases remaining between them. In germline, CDR1 is SQVTM, CDR2 ANQGSEA. The CDR3 is 11 amino acids. Study-wide points: The study's TCR sequencing and HLA analysis covered a relatively small number of individuals, and the study acknowledged this.

Random hexamers were used to reverse transcribe roughly 0.45 to 1 ug of RNA. With immunoSEQ multiplex PCR, TCR beta CDR3 was amplified across 54 Vbeta and 13 Jbeta. TCRdb fed the immunoSEQ multiplex PCR reads into MiXCR, producing one record per CDR3 protein. The profile shows roughly 180,000 distinct CDR3 sequences, approximately 94% of them singletons. The TCR was taken from a human donor in good health. Sequencing was performed on CD4+ T cells from PBMCs. This chain links TRBV29-1 with TRBJ2-7, with D unresolved. The CDR3 DNA is TGCAGCGTTGCTCGATCCTACGAGCAGTACTTC. Protein product: CSVARSYEQYF.